This T cell receptor beta chain was identified during a study of blood T cell repertoires in COVID-19. Looking at the study overall: Sites in the United States, Italy and Spain provided acute and convalescent COVID-19 samples. Nucleic acid was either cDNA or gDNA, and it came from T cells, B-cell-depleted T cells, or PBMCs.

Germline CDR1 is MNHEY and CDR2 is SVGAGI. Trimming left V 3 bases short and J 1 base short, with 7 bases between. CDR3 length equals 15 residues. Authors' methods: By means of reference gene primer amplification, nucleated cell counts were estimated. Sequencing used immunoSEQ multiplex PCR; TCRdb keeps in-frame clones, though not all of them. From that table come the V and J calls and clone size; the DNA was used to work out D and trimming. The top ten clones hold more than 1.4% of a sample with 390,000 or so clones, roughly 85% of them seen once. This receptor was taken from a woman in her twenties or thirties with active or convalescent COVID-19. Material for sequencing was peripheral blood. The rearrangement uses TRBV6-5 and TRBJ2-6; a weak D match, TRBD1 (5 bases). The CDR3 DNA reads TGTGCCAGCAGTTATCAGGGATCTGGGGCCAACGTCCTGACTTTC. This gives the protein CASSYQGSGANVLTF.